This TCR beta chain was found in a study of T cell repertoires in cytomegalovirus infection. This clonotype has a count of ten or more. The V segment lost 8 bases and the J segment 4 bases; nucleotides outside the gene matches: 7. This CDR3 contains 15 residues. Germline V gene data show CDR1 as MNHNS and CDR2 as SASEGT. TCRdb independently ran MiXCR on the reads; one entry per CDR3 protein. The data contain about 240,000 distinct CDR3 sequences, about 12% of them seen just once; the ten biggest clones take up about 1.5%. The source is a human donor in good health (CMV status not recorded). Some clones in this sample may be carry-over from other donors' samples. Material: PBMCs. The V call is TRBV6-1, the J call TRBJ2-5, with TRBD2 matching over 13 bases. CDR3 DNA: TGTGCCAGCTTACCCCGACTAGCGGGAGGAGAGACCCAGTACTTC. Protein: CASLPRLAGGETQYF.